Listed below are T cell receptor beta chains from one sample, sequenced in a study of blood T cell repertoires in COVID-19. Assay used: immunoSEQ multiplex PCR; TCRdb lists only in-frame clones, some missing. The sample includes more than 95,000 clones, 75% to 95% of them seen just once. Input material: peripheral blood. The receptor source for this set is a human donor in a cohort sampled during active COVID-19. CDR3s include the opening cysteine and the closing phenylalanine or tryptophan. The D gene is left open where the match is weak. Size is stated for part of the rows, as once, few or many counts, or as a class when the clone is expanded.

size,J,V,D,CDR3,DNA
-,TRBJ1-5,TRBV4-1,-,CASSQQLGLGNQPQHF,TGCGCCAGCAGCCAACAATTGGGGCTGGGGAATCAGCCCCAGCATTTT
-,TRBJ2-5,TRBV28,-,CASSLWSGGSQETQYF,TGTGCCAGCAGTTTATGGTCAGGTGGCAGTCAAGAGACCCAGTACTTC
once,TRBJ1-1,TRBV4-3,-,CASSQWRLENTEAFF,TGCGCCAGCAGCCAATGGCGGCTCGAGAACACTGAAGCTTTCTTT
-,TRBJ2-3,TRBV5-6,-,CASSLAGGDTQYF,TGTGCCAGCAGCTTGGCCGGGGGAGATACGCAGTATTTT
-,TRBJ2-7,TRBV20-1,-,CSASSGPYEQYF,TGCAGTGCTAGTAGCGGTCCCTACGAGCAGTACTTC
-,TRBJ1-1,TRBV9,-,CASSVGTQGQAFF,TGTGCCAGCAGCGTAGGGACCCAGGGCCAGGCTTTCTTT
-,TRBJ2-3,TRBV9,TRBD2,CASSRSGAGGHDTQYF,TGTGCCAGCAGCCGTTCCGGGGCGGGAGGGCATGATACGCAGTATTTT
-,TRBJ1-2,TRBV4-3,TRBD1,CASSQVDRGDYGYTF,TGCGCCAGCAGCCAAGTTGACAGGGGAGACTATGGCTACACCTTC
-,TRBJ2-7,TRBV9,-,CASSGQGSWEQYF,TGTGCCAGCAGCGGGCAGGGTTCCTGGGAGCAGTACTTC
-,TRBJ2-1,TRBV3-1/TRBV3-2,-,CASSQEGLAYYNEQFF,TGTGCCAGCAGCCAAGAAGGTCTAGCGTACTACAATGAGCAGTTCTTC